This T cell receptor (beta chain) emerged from a study of T-cell memory formation after mild COVID-19 (TCRdb year 2021). Background for the entire study: TCR sequence clusters from the two donors were largely donor specific. T-cell clones expanding and contracting after mild COVID-19 in two donors were tracked by longitudinal TCRalpha and TCRbeta repertoire sequencing. The cohort comprised two young, previously healthy adult volunteers, one female and one male. Broader findings and caveats from the paper: The second-wave clones that peaked on day 37 were not confirmed to be SARS-CoV-2 specific. The study covered only two mild cases, and larger cohorts including severe cases with pre-infection samples were considered necessary. Balanced CD4/CD8 phenotypes were observed for clones contracting from day 15 to 85, whereas a bias towards CD4+ was observed for a second wave of clones expanding from day 15 to 37. Contracting CD4+ clones turned up mainly in the CM and EM memory subsets, whereas EMRA was where CD8+ clones were enriched. Some responding clones were found in pre-infection memory, which suggests that pre-existing cross-reactive memory T cells took part in the SARS-CoV-2 response.

Based on the germline V gene, the CDR1 and CDR2 sequences are SGHTA and FQGNSA. At the junction V is shortened by 5 bases and J by 0 bases, with 10 bases in between. The cysteine opens and the phenylalanine closes a CDR3 of 15 amino acids. CDR3 DNA only is kept here, 45 bases in frame from base 1. In regard to this clonotype: Its antigen remains undetermined. Base-call qualities are not available, and no considerably larger clone is one nucleotide away.

Ficoll-Paque density gradient centrifugation was used to isolate PBMCs. Instrument on record: Illumina NovaSeq 6000. TCRalpha and TCRbeta cDNA libraries were constructed by 5'RACE with constant-segment primers, with sample barcodes and unique molecular identifiers being introduced. RNA was extracted from every sample with Trizol reagent. Amplification of the libraries took two PCR steps, and the second step added a second sample barcode plus Illumina TruSeq adapters. Sequencing of the libraries was done on an Illumina NovaSeq, producing 2 x 150 bp paired-end reads. The original pipeline was this. Reads were demultiplexed and collapsed into UMI-guided consensus sequences with migec v1.2.7. Using mixcr v2.1.11, the UMI consensuses were aligned to TRA and TRB V and J templates and assembled into clonotypes. A clonotype was counted as expanded or contracted only if both edgeR and NoisET called the change significant, with noise models trained on biological replicates. For edgeR calls, the cutoffs were a false discovery rate-adjusted p below 0.01 and a log2 fold-change threshold of 1. PCA with hierarchical clustering of max-normalized trajectories of the 1000 most abundant clonotypes was used as exploratory dynamics analysis. The CD4 or CD8 phenotype of responding clones was assigned using the separately sequenced CD4+ and CD8+ repertoires. In TCRdb, the public reads were trimmed at Q25 with fastp and aligned with MiXCR, with productive beta chains retained. Each record represents a unique CDR3 protein, reported with the most common genes and DNA among its rows. The V and J calls come from TCRdb's annotation, not from the publication. This sample is represented by 450,000 or so distinct CDR3 sequences; about 23% of them were singletons. The top ten hold under 15% of the sample.

Here the chain combines TRBV7-2 and TRBJ1-4, with the D gene too uncertain to name. The TCR sequence derives from an adult woman who had mild COVID-19 (a few samples of this study predate the infection). The sample titles of this study are shuffled in the database, so cell type and time point are left out; the donor was told from shared clones. The specimen sequenced was PBMCs or a T cell subset sorted from them (not recorded which). The CDR3 amino acid sequence is: CASSPLDSTNEKLFF. The DNA reads as follows: TGTGCCAGCAGCCCTCTAGACTCAACTAATGAAAAACTGTTTTTT. Beyond the CDR3, the reference TRBV7-2 and TRBJ1-4 genes provide the residues; the full variable domain reads: GAGVSQSPSNKVTEKGKDVELRCDPISGHTALYWYRQSLGQGLEFLIYFQGNSAPDKSGLPSDRFSAERTGGSVSTLTIQRTQQEDSAVYLCASSPLDSTNEKLFFGSGTQLSVL.